The 27 T cell receptor beta chains below were found in one sample sequenced in a study of OX40 agonist ivuxolimab in advanced cancers. This table comes from immunoSEQ multiplex PCR, and its TCRdb copy is limited to in-frame clones, with some not included. Among over 150,000 clones, 85% to 95% were seen once, and the ten largest hold approximately 0.3%. The sequencing here drew on CD4+ or CD8+ T cells sorted from blood, taken in a trial of the OX40 agonist ivuxolimab. The receptor set was obtained from an adult with an advanced solid tumor such as melanoma, head and neck, liver or kidney cancer.

The CDR3, as DNA: TGTGCCAGCAGCAGCTTGACGGGAATCGAGACCCAGTACTTC. Amino acid sequence: CASSSLTGIETQYF. The chain combines TRBV21-1 with TRBJ2-5; the D segment call TRBD2 is taken from the table without a DNA check. TRBV21-1 is reported as a pseudogene. This CDR3 region has 14 residues.

The chain joins TRBV30 to TRBJ1-2; tentative D call: TRBD1 (5 bases). This CDR3 spans 12 amino acids. The germline V gene encodes CDR1 GTSNPN and CDR2 SVGIG (reference sequence). Trimming removed 8 bases at V and 4 bases at J, with 14 bases between. The CDR3 region has the DNA TGTGCCCTGGCGGGACGGACCTATGGCTACACCTTC. Its protein is CALAGRTYGYTF.

Only one count was recorded for this clone. The chain carries TRBV5-4 and TRBJ1-4; maybe TRBD1 (5 bases). Deletions cut 3 bases from V and 8 bases from J, with 14 bases between. Germline V CDR1 and CDR2: SGHNT, YYREEE (reference sequence). The CDR3 length is 14 residues. CDR3 loop: CASSSHWDGEKLFF. DNA of the CDR3: TGTGCCAGCAGCTCTCACTGGGACGGAGAAAAACTGTTTTTT.

The chain couples TRBV7-2 to TRBJ2-7, with 7 bases lining up with TRBD2. The CDR3 covers 14 residues. V dropped 5 bases and J dropped 2; count of bases not matched to a gene: 6. Germline CDR1 SGHTA, CDR2 FQGNSA. CDR3 protein: CASSPPSGAYEQYF. In nucleotides, the CDR3 is TGTGCCAGCAGCCCACCCAGCGGGGCCTACGAGCAGTACTTC.

This clone occurred a few times. The chain is built from TRBV28 and TRBJ2-7; D gene ambiguous. The CDR3 totals 14 residues. Trimming removed 6 bases from V and 2 bases from J, with 14 bases in between. Germline lookup yields CDR1 MDHEN and CDR2 SYDVKM. Written as DNA, the CDR3 is TGTGCCAGCAGCCGTCCGGCAGTGACCTACGAGCAGTACTTC. Translating gives CASSRPAVTYEQYF.

The CDR3 protein is CASSFLQFSSYNSPLHF. The CDR3 region has the DNA TGTGCCAGCAGTTTTCTTCAGTTCAGCTCCTATAATTCACCCCTCCACTTT. The chain combines TRBV28 with TRBJ1-6; no clear D gene. Trimming removed 3 bases from V and 0 bases from J, with 12 bases in between. This CDR3 is built from 17 residues. The germline V gene has CDR1 MDHEN and CDR2 SYDVKM.

The sample holds a few counts of this clone. The chain couples TRBV5-1 to TRBJ1-2; 8 positions match TRBD1. This CDR3 region has 15 residues. The trim removed 4 bases at V and 4 bases at J, leaving 9 bases unmatched. Looked up from germline, CDR1 is SGHRS and CDR2 is YFSETQ. CDR3 loop: CASSREAGTGYGYTF. The CDR3 nucleotides read TGCGCCAGCAGCCGGGAGGCCGGGACAGGCTATGGCTACACCTTC.

This chain links TRBV5-6 with TRBJ2-7; D is unresolved. There are 15 residues in the CDR3. From germline, CDR1 is SGHDT and CDR2 YYEEEE. Trimming shortened V by 4 bases and J by 3 bases, and 17 bases separated the two germline ends. The CDR3 DNA is TGTGCCAGCAGCCGTCGGGTCAACACAAACTACGAGCAGTACTTC. Amino acids: CASSRRVNTNYEQYF.

The chain is built from TRBV19 and TRBJ1-5, with D hard to call. Germline CDR1 is LNHDA and CDR2 is SQIVND (reference sequence). The length of the CDR3 is 17 residues. V lost 1 base and J 0 bases, leaving 13 bases between the germline ends. The DNA of the CDR3 is TGTGCCAGTAGTATAGTTGGCGGCGGCTATAGCAATCAGCCCCAGCATTTT. It translates to CASSIVGGGYSNQPQHF.

This chain joins TRBV5-1 and TRBJ1-1, with D possibly being TRBD1 (5 bases). Germline values: CDR1 SGHRS, CDR2 YFSETQ. The CDR3 length is 16 residues. With 0 bases removed from V and 4 bases from J, the gap between germline ends came to 16 bases. The CDR3 sequence is CASSLAGGVVGTEAFF. CDR3 DNA: TGCGCCAGCAGCTTGGCGGGGGGAGTCGTGGGCACTGAAGCTTTCTTT. The variable domain in full, completed from reference TRBV5-1 and TRBJ1-1, reads KAGVTQTPRYLIKTRGQQVTLSCSPISGHRSVSWYQQTPGQGLQFLFEYFSETQRNKGNFPGRFSGRQFSNSRSEMNVSTLELGDSALYLCASSLAGGVVGTEAFFGQGTRLTVV.

This chain joins TRBV9 and TRBJ1-1, with D perhaps TRBD1 (5 bases). With 0 bases removed from V and 1 base from J, the gap between germline ends came to 7 bases. The germline V gene encodes CDR1 SGDLS and CDR2 YYNGEE. The CDR3 contains 14 residues. DNA for the CDR3: TGTGCCAGCAGCGTAGACCAGGGGAACACTGAAGCTTTCTTT. Residues: CASSVDQGNTEAFF.

This rearrangement joins TRBV10-3 to TRBJ2-1; 9 positions agree with TRBD1. Germline lookup yields CDR1 ENHRY and CDR2 SYGVKD. V trimming: 6 bases; J trimming: 3 bases; junction bases outside the gene matches: 12. This CDR3 comprises 17 residues. The CDR3: CAISPGVTGGNYNEQFF. The CDR3 nucleotides are TGTGCCATCAGCCCCGGGGTTACAGGGGGCAACTACAATGAGCAGTTCTTC.

This clone was picked up one time. This rearrangement joins TRBV5-1 to TRBJ2-2; unclear D gene. This CDR3 is 15 amino acids long. Germline CDR1 and CDR2: SGHRS and YFSETQ. Trimming removed 1 base from V and 2 bases from J, with 9 bases in between. CDR3 nucleotide sequence: TGCGCCAGCAGCTTGAGCAGCTTCAACACCGGGGAGCTGTTTTTT. As protein: CASSLSSFNTGELFF.

This chain uses TRBV18 with TRBJ1-1, with D possibly TRBD1 on 6 matching bases. With 4 bases removed from V and 7 bases from J, the gap between germline ends came to 13 bases. The V gene's germline CDR1 is KGHSH and CDR2 LQKENI. The CDR3 extends over 13 amino acids. This CDR3 is CASSQQGGSEAFF. The CDR3 nucleotides read TGTGCCAGCTCACAACAGGGTGGTAGTGAAGCTTTCTTT.

The chain links TRBV6-8 to TRBJ2-3; D unclear. This CDR3 region has 13 residues. Germline values: CDR1 MNHGY, CDR2 SAAAGT. Trimming removed 0 bases from V and 10 bases from J, with 11 bases in between. CDR3 DNA sequence: TGTGCCAGCAGTTACTCGGGCCAGAAGGCGCAGTATTTT. It is translated as CASSYSGQKAQYF.

This clone was recorded only once. J is TRBJ1-3 and V is TRBV30; D gene ambiguous. V lost 4 bases and J 2 bases, leaving 9 bases between the germline ends. Per germline, CDR1 GTSNPN and CDR2 SVGIG (reference sequence). This CDR3 spans 13 amino acids. CDR3 loop: CAWMSQPGNTIYF. The CDR3, as DNA: TGTGCCTGGATGTCTCAACCTGGAAACACCATATATTTT.

The DNA for the CDR3 is TGTGCCAGCAGCTTGCGGCGCAATGAGCAGTTCTTC. This codes for CASSLRRNEQFF. The gene calls are TRBV5-6 and TRBJ2-1; D remains unclear. In germline, CDR1 is SGHDT, CDR2 YYEEEE. The CDR3 contains 12 residues. Trimming stripped 1 base from V and 6 bases from J, with 5 bases between.

The chain couples TRBV27 to TRBJ1-3; no reliable D call. This CDR3 has 14 amino acids. CDR1 is MNHEY, CDR2 SMNVEV, per germline (reference sequence). V lost 6 bases, J lost 0 bases, and 9 bases lay in between. CDR3 in amino acids: CASRVGGSGNTIYF. CDR3 nucleotide sequence: TGTGCCAGCAGGGTGGGCGGCTCTGGAAACACCATATATTTT.

The rearrangement links TRBV2 to TRBJ1-3; D unresolved. Germline CDR1 SNHLY, CDR2 FYNNEI. The CDR3 extends over 14 amino acids. The germline V and J ends were trimmed by 1 base and 4 bases, with 8 bases remaining between them. The DNA for the CDR3 is TGTGCCAGCAGTGAAGAGGTTCGCGGAAACACCATATATTTT. The encoded protein is CASSEEVRGNTIYF.

This sequence joins TRBV6-6 and TRBJ1-4, with D unclear. The CDR3 has 16 amino acids. Trimming stripped 7 bases from V and 0 bases from J, with 15 bases between. Germline-derived CDR1 and CDR2 are MNHNY and SVGAGI (reference sequence). The CDR3 sequence: CASTLLDFATNEKLFF. CDR3 sequence (DNA): TGTGCCAGCACCCTACTAGATTTTGCAACTAATGAAAAACTGTTTTTT.

The chain combines TRBV4-3 with TRBJ1-1; D is perhaps TRBD1 (5 bases). The CDR3 extends over 18 amino acids. V dropped 0 bases and J dropped 5 bases, with 22 bases sitting between them. CDR1 is LGHNA, CDR2 YSLEER, per germline. The CDR3 is CASSQEMQGLDLWTEAFF. In nucleotides, the CDR3 is TGCGCCAGCAGCCAAGAGATGCAGGGATTGGACCTTTGGACTGAAGCTTTCTTT.

V is TRBV7-9 and J is TRBJ2-7, with TRBD1 matching over 9 bases. The germline CDR1 and CDR2 sequences are SEHNR and FQNEAQ (reference sequence). This CDR3 has 14 residues. V was clipped by 6 bases and J by 3 bases; unmatched bases: 6. CDR3 amino acids: CASRTGTGHYEQYF. The CDR3 DNA follows: TGTGCCAGCAGAACCGGGACAGGGCACTACGAGCAGTACTTC.

V is TRBV27 and J is TRBJ1-5, with unresolved D. Germline V CDR1 and CDR2: MNHEY, SMNVEV (reference sequence). V was shortened by 2 bases and J by 4 bases, with 12 bases between the two germline ends. The CDR3 runs to 15 residues. In DNA, the CDR3 is TGTGCCAGCAGTTTAAGCACCCTTGGGAATCAGCCCCAGCATTTT. It translates to CASSLSTLGNQPQHF.

The rearrangement uses TRBV29-1 and TRBJ2-7, with 11 bases lining up with TRBD1. This CDR3 has 16 amino acids. Germline CDR1 and CDR2: SQVTM and ANQGSEA. Losses at the gene ends were 4 bases for V and 5 bases for J; bases not matched to a gene: 13. The CDR3 here is CSVGGTGGAGGHEQYF. The CDR3 DNA sequence: TGCAGCGTTGGGGGGACAGGGGGGGCGGGAGGGCACGAGCAGTACTTC.

V gene TRBV6-5 combines with J gene TRBJ1-2; 7 nucleotides line up with TRBD1. V was clipped by 8 bases and J by 4 bases; unmatched bases: 7. Germline values: CDR1 MNHEY, CDR2 SVGAGI. The CDR3 runs 13 residues. The CDR3: CASRQGRLYGYTF. CDR3 DNA: TGTGCCAGCCGACAGGGCCGCCTCTATGGCTACACCTTC.

V is TRBV29-1 and J is TRBJ2-4; D may be TRBD1 or TRBD2 (5 bases each). Trimming pared 6 bases from V and 4 bases from J, leaving 16 bases between. This CDR3 contains 14 residues. Germline V gene data show CDR1 as SQVTM and CDR2 as ANQGSEA. CDR3 nucleotide sequence: TGCAGCGTCGGGGATACAGGAGTAAAAAACATTCAGTACTTC. As protein: CSVGDTGVKNIQYF.

This chain links TRBV2 with TRBJ1-4; 10 bases agree with TRBD1. The CDR3 contains 12 residues. Germline V lookup: CDR1 SNHLY, CDR2 FYNNEI. The V gene end was trimmed by 11 bases and the J gene end by 10 bases; junction bases not matched to a gene: 7. CDR3 DNA: TGTGCCGAAGGACAGGGGGGCGGAAAACTGTTTTTT. This codes for CAEGQGGGKLFF.